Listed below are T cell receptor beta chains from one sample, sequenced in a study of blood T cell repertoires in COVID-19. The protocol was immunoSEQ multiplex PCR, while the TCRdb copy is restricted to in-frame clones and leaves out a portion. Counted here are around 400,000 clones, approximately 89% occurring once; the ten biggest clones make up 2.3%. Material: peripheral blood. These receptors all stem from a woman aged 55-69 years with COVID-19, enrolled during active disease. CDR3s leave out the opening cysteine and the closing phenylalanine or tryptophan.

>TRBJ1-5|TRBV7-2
ASSSTRTQPQH
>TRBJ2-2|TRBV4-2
ASSLSDRANTGELF
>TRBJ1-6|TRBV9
ASSVKQGLGDSPLH
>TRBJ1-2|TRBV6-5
ASGENYGYT
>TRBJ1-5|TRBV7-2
ASSVTVSNQPQH
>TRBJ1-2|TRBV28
ASSWDSLLYGYT
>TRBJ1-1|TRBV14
ASSQLPGQGNTEAF
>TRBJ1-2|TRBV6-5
ASRRTANYGYT
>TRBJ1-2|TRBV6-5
ASSYETGTANYGYT
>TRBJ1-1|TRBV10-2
ASTLRNTEAF
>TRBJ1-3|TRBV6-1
ASSETVLQGARNTIY
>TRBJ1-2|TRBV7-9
ASHQGNRDRDYGYT
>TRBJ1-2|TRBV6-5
ASSYSSGQTYGYT
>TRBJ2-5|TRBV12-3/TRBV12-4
ASSLTSKETQY
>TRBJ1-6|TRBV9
ASSVGGANSPLH
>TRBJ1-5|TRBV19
ASTPPQGYGNQPQH
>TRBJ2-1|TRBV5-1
ASSLGTLGHNEQF
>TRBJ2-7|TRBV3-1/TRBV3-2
ASSQVALSSYEQY
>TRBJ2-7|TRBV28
ASSPSIQGTYEQY
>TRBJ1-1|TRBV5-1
ASSLGQVGGNTEAF
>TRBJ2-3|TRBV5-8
ASSLELVSTDTQY
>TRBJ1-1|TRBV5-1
ASSLVPEATEAF
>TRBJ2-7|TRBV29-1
SVLGAFRGEQY
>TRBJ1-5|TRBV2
ASRVSSNQPQH
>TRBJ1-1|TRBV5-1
ASSFSVTVNTEAF
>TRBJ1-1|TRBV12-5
ASGLDIGSTEAF
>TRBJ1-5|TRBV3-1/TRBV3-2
ASSQGGTGEGQPQH
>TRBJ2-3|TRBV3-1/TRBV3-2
ASSSPGHSSTDTQY
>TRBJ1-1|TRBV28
ASSDLNTEAF
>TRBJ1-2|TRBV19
ASSFRDRAVEGYT
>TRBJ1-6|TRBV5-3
ARSIIGTGGFPLH
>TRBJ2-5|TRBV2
ASGTVLETQY
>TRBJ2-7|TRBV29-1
SLNRVYEQY
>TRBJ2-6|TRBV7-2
ASSLGPGAGANVLT
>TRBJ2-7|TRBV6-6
ASRHQGQTTYEQY
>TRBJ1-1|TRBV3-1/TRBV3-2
ASSQAGTHLAF
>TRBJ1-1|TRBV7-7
ASSWGDRGVNTEAF
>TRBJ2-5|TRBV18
ASSPPPGGQETQY
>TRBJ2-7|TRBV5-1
ASSFGGSTYEQY
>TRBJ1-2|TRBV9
ASSVGREANYGYT
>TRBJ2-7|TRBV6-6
ASSSGLTGGLDEQY
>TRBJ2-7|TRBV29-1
SARGRGNYEQY
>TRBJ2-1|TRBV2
ASSEALAEQF
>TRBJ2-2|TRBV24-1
ATSERDRGSVGELF
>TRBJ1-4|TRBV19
ASSRTGSNEKLF
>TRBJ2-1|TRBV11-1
ASSLEGLDYNEQF
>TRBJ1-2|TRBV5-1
ASSFPDRGPYGYT
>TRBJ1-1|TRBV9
ASSVQGGTEAF
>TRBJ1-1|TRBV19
ASSIPGVYTEAF
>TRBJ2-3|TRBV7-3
ASSSPGSGTDTQY
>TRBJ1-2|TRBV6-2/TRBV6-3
ASSYGQANYGYT
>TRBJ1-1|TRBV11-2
ASSSLGTGLNTEAF
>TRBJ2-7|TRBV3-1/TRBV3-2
ASSQEGTGVLY
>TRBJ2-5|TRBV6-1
ASSEGRGPGTQY
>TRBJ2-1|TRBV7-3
ASSHTGGAYNEQF
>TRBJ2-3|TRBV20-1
SARGGDTQY
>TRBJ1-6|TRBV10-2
ASSDTTIGQGSPLH